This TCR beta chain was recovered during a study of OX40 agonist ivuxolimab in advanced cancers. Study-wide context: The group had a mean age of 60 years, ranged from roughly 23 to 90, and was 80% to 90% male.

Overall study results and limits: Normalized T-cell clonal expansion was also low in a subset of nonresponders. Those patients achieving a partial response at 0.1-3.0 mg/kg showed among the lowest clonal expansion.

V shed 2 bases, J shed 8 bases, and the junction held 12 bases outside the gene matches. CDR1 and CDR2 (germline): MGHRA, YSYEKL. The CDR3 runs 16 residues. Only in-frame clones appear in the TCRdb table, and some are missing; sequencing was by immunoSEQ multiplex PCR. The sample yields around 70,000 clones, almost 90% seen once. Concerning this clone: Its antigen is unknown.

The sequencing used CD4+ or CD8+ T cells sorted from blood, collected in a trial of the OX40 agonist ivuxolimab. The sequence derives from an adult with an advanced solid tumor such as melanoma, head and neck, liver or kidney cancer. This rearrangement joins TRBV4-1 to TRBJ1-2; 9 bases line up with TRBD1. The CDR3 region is CASSQSPGTGSRGYTF. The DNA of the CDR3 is TGCGCCAGCAGCCAAAGCCCCGGGACAGGGAGTAGGGGCTACACCTTC.